This record looks at one T cell receptor (beta chain) sequence and its context. Its antigen remains unidentified. The sample holds no much larger clone one base away, and base qualities are not on file. This entry belongs to a study of shared clonotypes between healthy human individuals (dated by TCRdb to the early 2020s). With regard to the full study: A couple of women and a few men aged 18 to 49 years were included in the cohort. For each donor, three plates each were used for CD4 naive and CD4 memory, two plates were used for CD8 naive, and one plate was used for CD8 memory. Blood TCR repertoires of roughly five healthy adults were deeply sequenced to estimate repertoire size and the extent of clonotype sharing between individuals. Different laboratories and diverse techniques were used to prepare libraries and sequence TCR repertoires, to increase sequencing depth and limit assay-specific biases. Each donor's leukapheresis produced roughly between about 0.9 and 9.5 billion PBMCs.

Its CDR3 holds 15 amino acids, cysteine through phenylalanine. CDR3 DNA is the only sequence kept; it has 45 bases, read in frame from the first base. The V end gives up 4 bases and the J end 4 bases, leaving 5 bases in the junction not matched to a gene. Sequences SGHDT (CDR1) and YYEEEE (CDR2) are obtained from the germline V gene. Using the deep immunoSEQ assay, multiplex PCR amplified TCR CDR3 regions from genomic DNA. Extracted genomic DNA from each cell subset was spread evenly across all wells of several immunoSEQ 96-well plates, with each plate serving as a replicate. Each replicate PCR for sorted subsets received around 200 ng genomic DNA, equal to 30,000 or so T cell genomes. The purified libraries were quantified using a Qubit 3.0 fluorometer, sized with a Bioanalyzer 2100, and then quantified again using the KAPA Library Quantification kit. A separate single-read 150-cycle Illumina NextSeq 550 flow cell was used to sequence each immunoSEQ 96-well plate. As for the authors' bioinformatics: Because the immunoSEQ output held only junctional sequences and lacked quality scores, the filtering could not match the filtering applied to full-length reads. To assign V/J genes and CDR3, sequences were annotated against IMGT germline references using PyIR, a Python wrapper for IgBLAST v1.9. Reads were filtered out if the reads had weak V/J assignments (E-value above 1e-6), no CDR3, stop codons, out-of-frame junctions, or ambiguous translated residues. V3J clonotypes were defined by identical inferred V gene, J gene, and CDR3 amino acid sequence. Percentage overlap between repertoires was calculated by dividing the number of shared unique clonotypes by the size of the smaller repertoire. RTK rarefaction, the Chao1 estimator, and Recon v2.1 estimates of unobserved clonotypes were used to assess repertoire richness. For all TCRbeta clonotypes obtained by the gDNA method from a few donors, generation probabilities were computed with OLGA. In its TCRdb copy, this immuneACCESS table keeps in-frame sequences only and misses some clones. Where compared with another copy, unresolved V genes explain less than half of these, and the others have no known cause. That table gives V, J and clone size, and the DNA gave D and trimming. Here the sample has roughly 2 million clones; about 95% occur a single time. The biggest ten clones account for about 1.1% of the sample.

CD8 naive samples consisted of CD45RO-negative cells that were positively selected for CCR7, yielding a CD45RA+CCR7+ population without TemRA cells. Donors were healthy HIV-negative adults with no recently reported acute infections or vaccinations. Every donor was a Caucasian adult residing in Nashville, Tennessee, USA. After blood collection by leukapheresis, PBMCs were isolated using Ficoll-Histopaque density gradient centrifugation and then cryopreserved in the vapor phase of liquid nitrogen. Analytical flow cytometry was used to check the purity and quantity of every magnetically sorted T cell population. Each sorted fraction had its genomic DNA isolated and then quantified by UV absorbance on a Nanodrop 2000c. The paper as a whole reports these results and caveats: Incomplete sequencing was indicated by rarefaction of sorted-subset datasets, despite the large sequencing depth. Naive subsets generally had larger estimated clonotype richness than memory subsets did. Sampling was limited to blood, and TCR repertoires in tissue likely differ from TCR repertoires in blood. Higher generation probabilities were observed for clonotypes shared by all four sorted-subset donors than for non-shared clonotypes. Because the study included only a small number of donors, the genetic and exposure-history diversity represented was limited. When a handful of donors were compared, the shared fraction of clonotypes was around 4.6% for naive CD4, roughly 3.3% for naive CD8, more than 2% for memory CD4, and 0.35% to 0.4% for memory CD8. Based on pairwise subsampling, the degree of clonotype sharing among donors was expected to be affected by sequencing depth.

The chain links TRBV5-6 with TRBJ2-7, with 13 bases matching TRBD2. The receptor comes from a young man in good health. The sample consisted of naive CD8+ T cells sorted from blood. The meaning of the sample's cell subset or site label: CD45RA+CCR7+. The CDR3 in this case is CASSTGTSGEYEQYF. The nucleotide sequence reads as follows: TGTGCCAGCAGCACCGGGACTAGCGGGGAGTACGAGCAGTACTTC.